This TCR beta chain was captured by sequencing in a study of CD8 T cells in ankylosing spondylitis. Study findings and constraints: A subset of motif variants has previously been described in the synovial fluid and blood of reactive arthritis. As reported, disease-linked clones showed significant enrichment in matched ankylosing spondylitis synovial fluid. Peripheral blood held disease-linked clones only at relatively low frequency, and these were CD8+. A motif of under ten highly homologous TCR beta variants was seen as apparently characteristic of ankylosing spondylitis blood.

This clonotype was seen many times. Its antigen is currently unknown. The CDR3 runs 14 residues. After removal of 1 base from V and 5 bases from J, the junction contained 0 bases not matched to a gene. Libraries for TCR beta were made by quantitative 5'-RACE with molecular barcodes. TCRdb processed the 5' RACE reads anew with MiXCR; each CDR3 protein has one entry. This sample has about 510,000 distinct CDR3 sequences, with approximately 5% found just once. The source material was blood, either unsorted or a sorted T cell fraction (not recorded which). The receptor was isolated from a male donor with ankylosing spondylitis. The chain has TRBV12-3 or TRBV12-4 and TRBJ1-5, with 9 positions matching TRBD1. The CDR3 DNA sequence: TGTGCCAGCAGTTTAGGGACAGGGGATCAGCCCCAGCATTTT. This gives the protein CASSLGTGDQPQHF.